This T cell receptor beta chain was identified during a study of shared clonotypes between healthy human individuals. Study-wide results and limits: Several donors had 4% to 5% of their naive CD4 clonotypes in common.

Sequenced by immunoSEQ multiplex PCR; TCRdb stores in-frame clones only, minus some. The sample gives a few million clones, over 85% of which show up once; more than 1.5% is in the top ten. For this clone: Its antigen is unidentified.

The naive CD8 population came from CD45RO-negative cells selected for CCR7, without terminally differentiated effector memory CD45RA+ cells. The sample comprised naive CD8+ T cells from PBMCs. This receptor was obtained from a man younger than 35 in good health. Some clones in this sample may be carry-over from other donors' samples.

In DNA, the CDR3 is TGTGCCAGCAGTTACGAGATTCTCTACGAGCAGTACTTC. This translates into CASSYEILYEQYF. The chain is built from TRBV6-6 and TRBJ2-7; D gene ambiguous. Germline V CDR1 and CDR2: MNHNY, SVGAGI (reference sequence). The CDR3 has 13 amino acids. Trimming left V 2 bases short and J 3 bases short, with 8 bases between.